This T cell receptor beta chain was found in a study of blood T cell repertoires in COVID-19. In the study overall: Sites across the United States, Italy and Spain contributed samples from acute and convalescent COVID-19. From T cells, B-cell-depleted T cells, or PBMCs came the material, which was cDNA or gDNA.

Trimming took 3 bases from V and 5 from J, leaving 19 bases between them. Germline CDR1 reads SGHAT; CDR2 reads FQDESV (reference sequence). The CDR3 has 16 amino acids. The authors' processing: Estimates of nucleated cell counts were drawn from the amplification of reference gene primers. The method was immunoSEQ multiplex PCR; TCRdb's version includes in-frame clones alone and lacks a portion of them. V, J and clone size were drawn from that table, and D and trimming were deduced from the DNA. The sample consists of about 160,000 clones, about four fifths of them appearing once. The receptor was derived from a man between 65 and 80 years old with acute or convalescent COVID-19. The chain has TRBV11-1 and TRBJ2-5; D uncertain. Sequencing was carried out using peripheral blood. In DNA form, the CDR3 reads TGTGCCAGCAGCTTGGAGCGAGACCAACCATGGGAGACCCAGTACTTC. Amino acids: CASSLERDQPWETQYF.